This TCR beta chain originates from a study of T cells in tuberculosis. With respect to this clone: Its matching antigen is unknown.

Profiled with immunoSEQ multiplex PCR; TCRdb holds only in-frame clones, not every one. The sample yields some 49,000 clones, over 90% seen once. CDR1 is SGHDT, CDR2 YYEEEE, per germline. V shed 4 bases and J shed 9 bases, with 17 bases lying between them. The CDR3 spans 14 residues. Time point meaning: new active TB diagnosis, blood taken before or within 7 days of starting treatment. General study results and limits: GMM-specific TCRs were nearer to active tuberculosis alpha repertoires, suggesting expansion.

Here the sequenced sample was PBMCs, taken at tuberculosis diagnosis. The TCR was taken from an adult with tuberculosis. The chain couples TRBV5-6 to TRBJ1-3, with D possibly being TRBD1 (6 bases). The CDR3 coding sequence is TGTGCCAGCAGCCCAAACCGGGACAATCCCACCATATATTTT. Its translation is CASSPNRDNPTIYF.